This entry is about one TCR beta chain. The CDR3 has 19 residues. Germline CDR1 SGHRS, CDR2 YFSETQ. Trimming removed 0 bases from V and 5 bases from J, with 26 bases in between. The sample is drawn from a study of tumor and adjacent non-tumor tissue in lung cancer. This sample's RNA came from whole unsorted tissue. The library came from three nested PCR rounds adapted from ARM-PCR protocols. TCRdb used MiXCR to reprocess the multiplex PCR reads, holding one entry per CDR3 protein. The sample includes 130,000 or so distinct CDR3 sequences, around three fifths of them seen just once. The TCR sequence derives from a man aged 25 to 40 with non-small cell lung cancer. Sequenced material: lung tumor tissue. V is TRBV5-1 and J is TRBJ2-5; a possible D gene is TRBD1 (6 bases). CDR3 sequence reads: CASSLGLLPVQGTLETQYF. The CDR3 nucleotides are TGCGCCAGCAGCTTGGGTTTGTTGCCGGTGCAGGGGACATTGGAGACCCAGTACTTC.